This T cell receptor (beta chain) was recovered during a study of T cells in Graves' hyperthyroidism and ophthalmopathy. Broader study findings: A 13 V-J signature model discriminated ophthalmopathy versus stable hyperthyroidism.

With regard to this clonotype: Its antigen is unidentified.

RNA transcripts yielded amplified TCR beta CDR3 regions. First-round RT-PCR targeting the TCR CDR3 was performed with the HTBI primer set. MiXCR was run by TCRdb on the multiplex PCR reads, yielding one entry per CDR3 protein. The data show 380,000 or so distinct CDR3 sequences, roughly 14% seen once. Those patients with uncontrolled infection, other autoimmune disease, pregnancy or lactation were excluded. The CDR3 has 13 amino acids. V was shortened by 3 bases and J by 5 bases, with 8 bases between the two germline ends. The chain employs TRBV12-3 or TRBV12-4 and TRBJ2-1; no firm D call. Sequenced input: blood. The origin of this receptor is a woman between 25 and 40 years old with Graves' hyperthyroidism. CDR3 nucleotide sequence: TGTGCCAGCAGTTTCTCTTCTAACAATGAGCAGTTCTTC. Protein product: CASSFSSNNEQFF.